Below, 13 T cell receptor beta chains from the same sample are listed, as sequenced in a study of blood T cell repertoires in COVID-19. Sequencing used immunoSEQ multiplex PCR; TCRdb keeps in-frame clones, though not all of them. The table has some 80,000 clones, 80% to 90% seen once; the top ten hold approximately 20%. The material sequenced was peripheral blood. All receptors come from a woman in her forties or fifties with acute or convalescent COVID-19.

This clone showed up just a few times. The CDR3 protein is CASGLVPPLSSGNTIYF. CDR3 coding DNA: TGTGCTAGTGGTTTGGTTCCCCCTCTGAGCTCTGGAAACACCATATATTTT. V usage is TRBV12-5 and J usage is TRBJ1-3; D not certain. V lost 0 bases to trimming and J lost 0 bases, with 12 bases between them. Looked up from germline, CDR1 is LGHNT and CDR2 is FRNRAP. The length of the CDR3 is 17 residues.

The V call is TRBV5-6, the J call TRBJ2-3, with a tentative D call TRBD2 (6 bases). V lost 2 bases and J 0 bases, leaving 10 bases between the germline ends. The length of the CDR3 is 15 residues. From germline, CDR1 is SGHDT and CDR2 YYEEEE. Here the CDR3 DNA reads TGTGCCAGCAGCTTTTCGGCGGGGAGCACAGATACGCAGTATTTT. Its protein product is CASSFSAGSTDTQYF.

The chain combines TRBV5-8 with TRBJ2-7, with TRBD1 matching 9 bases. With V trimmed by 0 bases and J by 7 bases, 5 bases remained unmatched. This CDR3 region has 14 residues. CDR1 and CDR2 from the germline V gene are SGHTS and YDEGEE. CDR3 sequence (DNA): TGTGCCAGCAGCTTGGGGGACAGGGTGGGGGAGCAGTACTTC. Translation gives CASSLGDRVGEQYF.

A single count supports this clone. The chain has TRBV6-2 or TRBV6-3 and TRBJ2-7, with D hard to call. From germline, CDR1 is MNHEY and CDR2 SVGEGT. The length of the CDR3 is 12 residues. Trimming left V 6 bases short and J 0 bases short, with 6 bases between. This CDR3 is CASSHSSYEQYF. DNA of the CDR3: TGTGCCAGCAGCCACTCCTCCTACGAGCAGTACTTC.

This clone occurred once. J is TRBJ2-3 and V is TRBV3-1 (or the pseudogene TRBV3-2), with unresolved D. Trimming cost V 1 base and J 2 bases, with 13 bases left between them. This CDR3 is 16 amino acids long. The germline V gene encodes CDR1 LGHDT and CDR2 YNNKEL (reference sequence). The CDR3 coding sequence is TGTGCCAGCAGCCAAGCATCGAGGAGCTTCACAGATACGCAGTATTTT. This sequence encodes CASSQASRSFTDTQYF.

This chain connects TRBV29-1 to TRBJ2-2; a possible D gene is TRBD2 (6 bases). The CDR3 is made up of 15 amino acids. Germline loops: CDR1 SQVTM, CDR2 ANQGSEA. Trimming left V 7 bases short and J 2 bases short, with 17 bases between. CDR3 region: CSARRGTVNTGELFF. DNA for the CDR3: TGCAGCGCGCGTCGGGGGACGGTTAACACCGGGGAGCTGTTTTTT.

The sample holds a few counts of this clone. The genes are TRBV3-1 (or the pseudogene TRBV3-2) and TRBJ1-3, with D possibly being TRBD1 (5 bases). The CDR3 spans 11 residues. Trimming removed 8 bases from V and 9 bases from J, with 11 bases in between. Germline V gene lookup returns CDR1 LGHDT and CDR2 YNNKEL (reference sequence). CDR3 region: CASDTGGTIYF. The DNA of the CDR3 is TGTGCCAGCGACACCGGGGGCACCATATATTTT.

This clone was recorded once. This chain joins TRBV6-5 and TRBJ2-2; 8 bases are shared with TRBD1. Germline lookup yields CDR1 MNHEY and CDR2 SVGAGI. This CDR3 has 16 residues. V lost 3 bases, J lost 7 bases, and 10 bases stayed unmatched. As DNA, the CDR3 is TGTGCCAGCAGTTATAACGGCTTACAGGGGGTCGGGGAGCTGTTTTTT. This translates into CASSYNGLQGVGELFF.

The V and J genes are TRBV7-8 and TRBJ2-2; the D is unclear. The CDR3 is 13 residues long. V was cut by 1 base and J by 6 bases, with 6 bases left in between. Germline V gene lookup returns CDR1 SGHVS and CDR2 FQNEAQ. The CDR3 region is CASSLVESGELFF. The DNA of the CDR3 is TGTGCCAGCAGCTTAGTCGAGTCCGGGGAGCTGTTTTTT.

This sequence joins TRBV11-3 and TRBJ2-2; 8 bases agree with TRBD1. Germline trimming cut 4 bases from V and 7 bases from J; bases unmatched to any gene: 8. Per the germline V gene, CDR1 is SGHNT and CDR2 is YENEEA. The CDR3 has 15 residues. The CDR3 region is CASSSGRTGLGELFF. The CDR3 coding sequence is TGTGCCAGCAGCTCCGGACGGACAGGGCTCGGGGAGCTGTTTTTT. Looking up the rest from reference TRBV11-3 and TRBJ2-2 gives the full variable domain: EAGVVQSPRYKIIEKKQPVAFWCNPISGHNTLYWYLQNLGQGPELLIRYENEEAVDDSQLPKDRFSAERLKGVDSTLKIQPAELGDSAVYLCASSSGRTGLGELFFGEGSRLTVL.

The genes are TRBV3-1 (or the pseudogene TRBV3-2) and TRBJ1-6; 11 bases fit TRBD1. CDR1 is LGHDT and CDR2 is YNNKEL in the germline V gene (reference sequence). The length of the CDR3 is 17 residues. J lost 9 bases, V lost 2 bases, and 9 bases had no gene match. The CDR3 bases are TGTGCCAGCAGCCAAACGGGACAGGGGGACGGTTGTTCACCCCTCCACTTT. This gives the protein CASSQTGQGDGCSPLHF.

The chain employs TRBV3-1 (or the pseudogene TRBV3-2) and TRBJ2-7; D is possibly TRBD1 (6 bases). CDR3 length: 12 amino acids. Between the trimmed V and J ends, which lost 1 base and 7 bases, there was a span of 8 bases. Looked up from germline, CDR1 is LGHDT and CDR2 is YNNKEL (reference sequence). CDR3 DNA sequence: TGTGCCAGCAGCCAAGGACAGGAGGAGCAGTACTTC. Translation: CASSQGQEEQYF.

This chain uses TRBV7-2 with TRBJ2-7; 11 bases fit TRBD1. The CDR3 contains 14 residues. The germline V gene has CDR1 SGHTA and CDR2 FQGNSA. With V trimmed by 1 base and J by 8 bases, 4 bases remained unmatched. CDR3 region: CASSLVGQGGKQYF. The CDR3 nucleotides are TGTGCCAGCAGCTTAGTGGGACAGGGGGGGAAGCAGTACTTC.